This T cell receptor (beta chain) was profiled in a study of type 1 and type 2 diabetes patients (dated by TCRdb to 2016 to 2018). For the wider study: Eight or nine type 1 diabetes patients, a few type 2 diabetes patients and 6 or 7 nondiabetic controls, all recruited in China, made up the cohort. Throughout the study, CD4 or CD8 MicroBeads on MACS columns were used to positively select CD4+ and CD8+ T cells from PBMCs. Altogether, roughly 19 million paired-end reads were produced across the whole study. The study used high-throughput sequencing to profile TCRbeta repertoires and compare individuals with type 1 diabetes, type 2 diabetes and no diabetes. Type 2 diabetes patients were used as a disease comparison group for the type 1 diabetes patients. Comparing approximately 20-cycle and roughly 23-cycle amplification showed similar V gene usage, suggesting similar primer efficiencies and random PCR bias. TCRbeta libraries were sequenced paired-end on Illumina HiSeq 2000 or MiSeq instruments. The research as a whole found: Age and gender were not matched between study groups, possibly biasing interpretation. Because only a limited number of T2D and control samples were sequenced, some T1D-only HECs might also appear in more T2D or control samples. Few highly-expanded CD4+ clones, median one, were found in type 2 diabetes patients, accounting for a median around 4% of reads. Type 2 diabetes and control samples had highly correlated V and J gene usage patterns, with an average between-sample correlation of roughly 0.97. In both CD4+ and CD8+ T cells, type 2 diabetes repertoires were highly diverse and significantly more diverse than type 1 diabetes repertoires.

From the germline V gene, CDR1 is SQVTM and CDR2 is ANQGSEA. At the junction V is shortened by 6 bases and J by 7 bases, with 21 bases in between. From cysteine to phenylalanine, the CDR3 is 14 amino acids long. Solely the CDR3 DNA is kept, with 42 bases framed from the first base. These reads were obtained on an Illumina MiSeq. TCRbeta CDR3 amplification used genomic DNA from the sorted T cell subsets as template. The TCRbeta CDR3 region was amplified by multiplex PCR using 30 forward and 13 reverse primers. After the PCR products were purified with AMPure XP beads, a second PCR of around 27 cycles was run to add indices and adaptors. Before sequencing, the libraries were purified from gel with the QIAquick Gel Extraction Kit. The paper's processing steps were these. FLASH was used to merge paired-end reads, and IgBLAST was used to align the merged reads to IMGT V, D and J germline references. Reads with below 70% alignment identity to germline references were discarded, leaving some 10,000,000 reads study-wide. CDR3 boundaries, reading frame and productivity were assigned following IMGT definitions. Highly-expanded clones were defined as clones making up 1% or more of reads, and normalized Shannon entropy was used to measure diversity. Unpaired two-tailed t-tests were used to test for differences in Shannon entropy between groups. TCRdb redid the processing of the public reads, applying fastp at Q25 and MiXCR, and retained in-frame beta chains. Every entry covers one CDR3 protein and lists the most common genes and DNA from its rows. These V and J calls are TCRdb output, not the study's own analysis. The sample table contains 270,000 or so distinct CDR3 sequences; only one count was recorded for 47% of them. The ten largest clones add up to about 13% of the sample.

All diabetic patients met standard classification criteria for type 1 or type 2 diabetes, with glucose and C-peptide assessed by WHO-recommended methods. Donors were excluded if they had other autoimmune diseases or infections within the previous four weeks. Around 10 milliliters of peripheral blood were drawn from each participant. LymphoPrep density separation was used to isolate PBMCs. In this sample, this clonotype turned up a few times. The clone's antigen remains unknown. No base quality values were provided; no much bigger clone lies one nucleotide off. The V and J segments used are TRBV29-1 and TRBJ1-2, with the D segment identity uncertain. Material for sequencing was peripheral blood mononuclear cells (PBMCs). The receptor was derived from a young man with type 2 diabetes. In nucleotide form, the sequence is TGCAGCGTCACCCCCGTTACACGGGATAGTGGCTACACCTTC. Its protein reads: CSVTPVTRDSGYTF.